This TCR beta chain was obtained from a study of blood T cells in healthy people across ages. Study-wide results and caveats: Unsorted PBMC input precluded a conclusive naive versus antigen-experienced comparison. Lack of knowledge of donor CMV status possibly confounded expanded clonotype changes.

This clonotype was counted between two and nine times. Its specificity is unknown. CDR1 is LGHNA and CDR2 is YSLEER in the germline V gene. The CDR3 contains 14 residues. V lost 1 base and J lost 5, with 11 bases in between. Sample-barcoded 5' priming and a J-beta primer mix drove a second PCR of roughly 6 to 12 cycles. Using its own MiXCR run on the 5' RACE reads, TCRdb lists one record per CDR3 protein. The table records some 760,000 distinct CDR3 sequences, 25% of them present only once. These data were likewise used in another study, on T cells of mothers and their children. That paper notes: Both sample barcodes and 2-4 random nucleotides came from the M1S primer of the second PCR.

The TCR comes from a boy younger than 18 in good health. Material: blood. The rearrangement uses TRBV4-3 and TRBJ2-5; D may match TRBD1 or TRBD2 (5 bases each). CDR3 in amino acids: CASSQGEGEETQYF. DNA for the CDR3: TGCGCCAGCAGCCAAGGTGAAGGGGAGGAGACCCAGTACTTC.